Below, 10 T cell receptor beta chains from the same sample are listed, as sequenced in a study of blood T cell repertoires in COVID-19. Using immunoSEQ multiplex PCR, the repertoire was profiled, and TCRdb retains in-frame clones only, with some absent. Of 150,000 to 200,000 clones listed, 65% to 90% are singletons. The sequencing input was peripheral blood. These receptor sequences come from a man aged 55 to 70 with acute or convalescent COVID-19.

The chain joins TRBV27 to TRBJ1-2; 7 nucleotides line up with TRBD1. Trimming removed 4 bases from V and 7 bases from J; junction bases left unmatched: 12. The CDR3 is 15 amino acids. The germline V gene encodes CDR1 MNHEY and CDR2 SMNVEV (reference sequence). CDR3 loop: CASSSPRQGTFGYTF. In DNA, the CDR3 is TGTGCCAGCAGTTCCCCGAGACAGGGAACCTTTGGCTACACCTTC.

This rearrangement joins TRBV29-1 to TRBJ1-1, with D unclear. V lost 1 base and J lost 12, with 12 bases in between. Germline CDR1 is SQVTM and CDR2 is ANQGSEA. This CDR3 is built from 11 residues. The CDR3 here is CSVEGVFGTFF. The CDR3 DNA reads TGCAGCGTTGAAGGAGTCTTCGGGACTTTCTTT.

The chain joins TRBV6-4 to TRBJ2-1; the D gene is possibly TRBD2 (6 bases). Germline CDR1 is MRHNA and CDR2 is SNTAGT. V shed 6 bases and J shed 0 bases, with 12 bases lying between them. The CDR3 length is 15 residues. CDR3 loop: CASSPQEGSYNEQFF. CDR3 sequence (DNA): TGTGCCAGCAGCCCCCAGGAGGGCTCCTACAATGAGCAGTTCTTC.

The J gene is TRBJ2-2, the V gene TRBV5-1; TRBD1 matches 9 bases. With 5 bases clipped from V and 7 bases from J, the junction kept 12 bases outside the gene matches. The germline V gene encodes CDR1 SGHRS and CDR2 YFSETQ. This CDR3 region has 16 residues. CDR3: CASSWTGVALGGELFF. As DNA, the CDR3 is TGCGCCAGCAGTTGGACAGGGGTGGCCCTTGGCGGGGAGCTGTTTTTT.

The table lists this clone with a few counts. The V gene is TRBV6-6, the J gene TRBJ2-1; possible D gene TRBD1, 5 bases. Germline-derived CDR1 and CDR2 are MNHNY and SVGAGI (reference sequence). The CDR3 spans 15 residues. The ends were cut back, 1 base at V and 8 bases at J, with 15 bases in the middle. The CDR3 spells CASSYWPRIGDEQFF. The CDR3 bases are TGTGCCAGCAGTTACTGGCCTCGGATAGGGGATGAGCAGTTCTTC.

Regarding this clone: The germline gene is not matched at one end of the junction; a read error may be the cause. The chain links TRBV7-7 to TRBJ1-1; unclear D gene. The germline V gene has CDR1 SSHAT and CDR2 FNYEAQ (reference sequence). The CDR3 runs to 13 residues. CDR3 sequence: CASSAIRGAEAFF. The CDR3 DNA is TGTGCTAGCAGCGCCATCAGAGGCGCTGAAGCTTTCTTT.

This rearrangement joins TRBV7-6 to TRBJ2-1, with TRBD1 matching 8 bases. The CDR3 extends over 15 amino acids. V lost 3 bases to trimming and J lost 7 bases; unmatched junction nucleotides: 8. Germline V CDR1 and CDR2: SGHVS, FNYEAQ. The CDR3 spells CASSFRQGLGNEQFF. The CDR3 bases are TGTGCCAGCAGCTTCCGACAGGGGCTAGGAAATGAGCAGTTCTTC.

The genes are TRBV9 and TRBJ2-7; a weak D match, TRBD2 (7 bases). This CDR3 region has 15 residues. The germline V gene has CDR1 SGDLS and CDR2 YYNGEE. Deletions cut 0 bases from V and 5 bases from J, with 15 bases between. The CDR3 protein is CASSVAHGGPDEQYF. In DNA, the CDR3 is TGTGCCAGCAGCGTAGCTCACGGGGGGCCGGACGAGCAGTACTTC.

This chain joins TRBV29-1 and TRBJ1-3; D is undetermined. V dropped 4 bases and J dropped 0 bases, with 10 bases sitting between them. This CDR3 comprises 14 residues. Germline V lookup: CDR1 SQVTM, CDR2 ANQGSEA. The CDR3 DNA is TGCAGCGTTGGAGGAGGGCCCTCTGGAAACACCATATATTTT. The encoded protein is CSVGGGPSGNTIYF.

This clone was observed once. This chain links TRBV3-1 (or the pseudogene TRBV3-2) with TRBJ1-5, with 7 nucleotides matching TRBD1. The V segment lost 5 bases and the J segment 0 bases; nucleotides outside the gene matches: 4. This CDR3 contains 15 residues. Germline assignment: CDR1 LGHDT and CDR2 YNNKEL (reference sequence). The CDR3 region is CASSYGQDSNQPQHF. For the CDR3, the DNA is TGTGCCAGCAGCTACGGACAGGATAGCAATCAGCCCCAGCATTTT.